This T cell receptor (beta chain) was documented in a study of T cell responses to AZD1222 COVID-19 vaccine. Some clones are missing from TCRdb's copy, which holds only in-frame ones; the method was immunoSEQ multiplex PCR. The profile covers about 130,000 clones, with 70% to 90% appearing a single time and roughly 1.6% taken by the ten largest. The germline V gene has CDR1 SGHRS and CDR2 YFSETQ. The V and J ends lost 9 bases and 1 base respectively, with 16 bases between them. The CDR3 has 14 amino acids. The TCR originated in an adult in good health. This chain connects TRBV5-1 to TRBJ1-1; no firm D call. Material: peripheral blood, obtained on day 0 of AZD1222 vaccination. CDR3 DNA sequence: TGCGCCACAGCAGCTTTTTCAGGGAACACTGAAGCTTTCTTT. It yields the protein CATAAFSGNTEAFF.